This T cell receptor (beta chain) was sequenced for a study of blood T cell repertoires in COVID-19. Background on the study: PBMCs, B-cell-depleted T cells, or T cells provided the cDNA or gDNA that made up the material.

As handled by the study authors: It was from reference gene primer amplification that nucleated cell counts were estimated. Sequencing used immunoSEQ multiplex PCR; TCRdb keeps in-frame clones, though not all of them. Clone size and V and J calls were adopted from that table, with D and trimming inferred from the DNA. The sample shows a few hundred thousand clones, about 90% of them seen only once. The ends lost 5 bases at V and 2 bases at J; junction bases unmatched: 7. From germline, CDR1 is MNHEY and CDR2 SMNVEV (reference sequence). The length of the CDR3 is 15 residues. Sequences were obtained from PBMCs or T cells enriched from blood (not recorded which). The clonotype originates from a woman aged 40 to 49 who had been exposed to COVID-19. The chain uses TRBV27 and TRBJ2-7; 9 bases are a match to TRBD1. The chain's CDR3 is CASSPDRGPTYEQYF. CDR3 in DNA: TGTGCCAGCAGTCCGGACAGGGGCCCTACCTACGAGCAGTACTTC.